Following are 28 T cell receptor beta chains from one sample sequenced in a study of T-cell reconstitution after alpha-beta-depleted transplantation in children. Preparation of the TCRbeta library was carried out with unique molecular identifiers. TCRdb processed the PCR reads anew with MiXCR; each CDR3 protein has one entry. The sample has a few hundred thousand distinct CDR3 sequences, approximately 10% seen once. Material: PBMCs from the stem cell graft donor, obtained from the stem cell graft. The receptor set was obtained from a human donor who donated a stem cell graft to a child with acute lymphoblastic leukemia.

CDR3 nucleotide sequence: TGTGCCAGCAGCCCCAACAATGGACTAGTCTATGAGCAGTTCTTC. Amino acids: CASSPNNGLVYEQFF. The V and J genes are TRBV9 and TRBJ2-1, with 7 bases matching TRBD2. CDR3 length equals 15 residues. V lost 4 bases to trimming and J lost 8 bases; unmatched junction nucleotides: 12. From germline, CDR1 is SGDLS and CDR2 YYNGEE.

This clonotype was recorded at least ten times. V is TRBV9 and J is TRBJ2-7; perhaps TRBD1 as D (6 bases). The germline V and J ends were trimmed by 0 bases and 6 bases, with 13 bases remaining between them. CDR3 length: 14 residues. Germline lookup yields CDR1 SGDLS and CDR2 YYNGEE. CDR3 sequence reads: CASSVALGAREQYF. DNA of the CDR3: TGTGCCAGCAGCGTAGCTCTGGGGGCCCGCGAGCAGTACTTC.

Notes on this clonotype: One junction end does not reproduce the germline sequence, and a read error may be involved. The chain links TRBV7-3 to TRBJ2-3; TRBD1 or TRBD2 may be the D gene (5 bases each). CDR1 SGHTA and CDR2 FQGTGA come from the germline V gene. The CDR3 length is 16 residues. DNA of the CDR3: TGTTCCAGCAGCTTAAGGGGTCGGGGAGCGGCAGATACGCAGTATTTT. It translates to CSSSLRGRGAADTQYF.

The chain employs TRBV4-2 and TRBJ1-1; maybe TRBD1 (5 bases). Per germline, CDR1 LGHNA and CDR2 YNFKEQ. With 1 base removed from V and 1 base from J, the gap between germline ends came to 7 bases. The CDR3 totals 14 residues. The CDR3 DNA is TGTGCCAGCAGCCAAGCAAGGGGGAACACTGAAGCTTTCTTT. This codes for CASSQARGNTEAFF.

This clonotype was seen a few times. This chain uses TRBV19 with TRBJ1-5, with D perhaps TRBD1 (5 bases). V lost 3 bases and J lost 0, with 12 bases in between. In germline, CDR1 is LNHDA, CDR2 SQIVND (reference sequence). The CDR3 covers 16 residues. In DNA form, the CDR3 reads TGTGCCAGTAGTATGAACAGGCAAATTAGCAATCAGCCCCAGCATTTT. It translates to CASSMNRQISNQPQHF.

This clonotype was recorded many times. V and J are TRBV25-1 and TRBJ2-7, with D perhaps matching TRBD1 (6 bases). With 4 bases removed from V and 3 bases from J, the gap between germline ends came to 7 bases. This CDR3 contains 12 residues. Germline V gene sequence: CDR1 MGHDK, CDR2 SYGVNS. CDR3 sequence (DNA): TGTGCCAGCAGTGGGGACAACTACGAGCAGTACTTC. It translates to CASSGDNYEQYF.

Many counts were recorded for this clonotype. This sequence joins TRBV20-1 and TRBJ2-4; D is unclear. The CDR3 has 15 amino acids. The germline V gene has CDR1 DFQATT and CDR2 SNEGSKA (reference sequence). The V end lost 5 bases, the J end lost 0 bases, and 14 bases lay between the germline ends. CDR3 in amino acids: CSAYPGPSAKNIQYF. CDR3 in DNA: TGCAGTGCTTACCCGGGCCCTTCAGCCAAAAACATTCAGTACTTC.

This clonotype was observed a handful of times. The V gene is TRBV4-1, the J gene TRBJ1-2; no clear D gene. Germline values: CDR1 MGHRA, CDR2 YSYEKL. Trimming left V 0 bases short and J 10 bases short, with 9 bases between. The CDR3 consists of 12 residues. DNA of the CDR3: TGCGCCAGCAGCCAAGATCCCTTGAACTACACCTTC. Amino acid sequence: CASSQDPLNYTF.

This clonotype showed up many times. The gene calls are TRBV29-1 and TRBJ2-7, with no clear D. Germline loops: CDR1 SQVTM, CDR2 ANQGSEA. The CDR3 consists of 10 residues. The ends were cut back, 6 bases at V and 6 bases at J, with 9 bases in the middle. CDR3 sequence (DNA): TGCAGCGTCAGGCTTTCCGAGCAGTACTTC. Protein product: CSVRLSEQYF.

This clonotype was detected many times. J is TRBJ1-6 and V is TRBV12-3 or TRBV12-4, with a tentative D call TRBD1 (6 bases). The CDR3 contains 12 residues. The V end was cut by 6 bases, the J end by 13 bases, with 13 bases between. The CDR3 spells CASRLGGGPLHF. The CDR3, as DNA: TGTGCCAGCAGGCTCGGCGGGGGCCCCCTCCACTTT.

This clonotype was observed a handful of times. The rearrangement uses TRBV5-1 and TRBJ2-7, with 8 bases identical to TRBD1. Germline V lookup: CDR1 SGHRS, CDR2 YFSETQ. V shed 3 bases and J 5 bases; nucleotides not matched to a gene: 13. CDR3 size: 16 residues. This chain's CDR3 is CASSYSYGQGRDEQYF. CDR3 DNA sequence: TGCGCCAGCAGCTACTCATATGGACAGGGCCGGGACGAGCAGTACTTC.

The chain combines TRBV15 with TRBJ1-3; D gene unclear. CDR1 is LNHNV, CDR2 YYDKDF, per germline (reference sequence). The CDR3 runs to 15 residues. The ends were cut back, 0 bases at V and 3 bases at J, with 9 bases in the middle. Here the CDR3 DNA reads TGTGCCACCAGCAGAGATTCCCTACGTGGAAACACCATATATTTT. Translated: CATSRDSLRGNTIYF. The entire variable domain, with the rest obtained from reference TRBV15 and TRBJ1-3, is as follows: DAMVIQNPRYQVTQFGKPVTLSCSQTLNHNVMYWYQQKSSQAPKLLFHYYDKDFNNEADTPDNFQSRRPNTSFCFLDIRSPGLGDTAMYLCATSRDSLRGNTIYFGEGSWLTVV.

This clonotype was counted at least ten times. The J gene is TRBJ2-3, the V gene TRBV7-2; no firm D call. V lost 1 base, J lost 0 bases, and 8 bases lay in between. The CDR3 covers 15 residues. In germline, CDR1 is SGHTA, CDR2 FQGNSA. Here the CDR3 DNA reads TGTGCCAGCAGCTTAGGGGTGGGAAGCACAGATACGCAGTATTTT. This gives the protein CASSLGVGSTDTQYF.

This clonotype has only a few counts. The V and J genes are TRBV6-1 and TRBJ1-2; the match to TRBD1 covers 7 bases. Germline CDR1 is MNHNS and CDR2 is SASEGT. The CDR3 spans 15 residues. V lost 5 bases, J lost 2 bases, and 8 bases stayed unmatched. The CDR3, as DNA: TGTGCCAGCAGTCTCGGGACAGAGCACAACTATGGCTACACCTTC. It codes for CASSLGTEHNYGYTF.

V is TRBV30 and J is TRBJ2-7; 7 nucleotides match TRBD2. V shed 0 bases and J 1 base; nucleotides not matched to a gene: 15. Germline CDR1 is GTSNPN and CDR2 is SVGIG (reference sequence). CDR3 length equals 18 residues. As DNA, the CDR3 is TGTGCCTGGAGTGTTGTTCCCCAAGTTCTAGCGGTATCCTACGAGCAGTACTTC. Amino acids: CAWSVVPQVLAVSYEQYF.

This clonotype came up a few times. The chain is built from TRBV6-2 or TRBV6-3 and TRBJ1-3, with D unclear. V gave up 4 bases and J gave up 0 bases, with 7 bases separating them. CDR3 size: 14 residues. Germline CDR1 is MNHEY and CDR2 is SVGEGT. The DNA for the CDR3 is TGTGCCAGCAGTTTCGCTGTCTCTGGAAACACCATATATTTT. It encodes CASSFAVSGNTIYF.

This CDR3 reads CATRRASYNEQFF. DNA for the CDR3: TGTGCCACTCGGAGGGCCTCCTACAATGAGCAGTTCTTC. The chain carries TRBV12-3 or TRBV12-4 and TRBJ2-1, with D possibly matching TRBD2 (6 bases). The V end lost 10 bases, the J end lost 0 bases, and 10 bases lay between the germline ends. This CDR3 region has 13 residues.

This clonotype was seen a handful of times. V is TRBV20-1 and J is TRBJ2-7, with TRBD2 matching over 10 bases. The CDR3 totals 15 residues. V was clipped by 0 bases and J by 4 bases; unmatched bases: 6. Germline lookup yields CDR1 DFQATT and CDR2 SNEGSKA (reference sequence). The CDR3 here is CSARDHVTSGYEQYF. The CDR3 bases are TGCAGTGCTAGAGATCATGTGACTAGCGGGTACGAGCAGTACTTC.

This clonotype was counted ten times or more. The chain carries TRBV15 and TRBJ1-3, with 7 bases matching TRBD1. This CDR3 has 20 amino acids. J gave up 2 bases and V 0 bases, and 16 bases lay outside the gene matches. In germline, CDR1 is LNHNV, CDR2 YYDKDF (reference sequence). The chain's CDR3 is CATSRDGTGRGLTPGNTIYF. The CDR3 coding sequence is TGTGCCACCAGCAGAGATGGGACGGGCAGGGGGTTAACTCCTGGAAACACCATATATTTT.

This clonotype was observed many times. The V gene is TRBV7-3, the J gene TRBJ2-2; 9 positions agree with TRBD2. The CDR3 consists of 16 residues. V trimming: 1 base; J trimming: 6 bases; junction bases outside the gene matches: 6. The germline V gene encodes CDR1 SGHTA and CDR2 FQGTGA. The CDR3 sequence is CASSLKGTSFAGELFF. CDR3 bases: TGTGCCAGCAGCTTAAAAGGGACTAGCTTTGCCGGGGAGCTGTTTTTT. Supplemented by reference TRBV7-3 and TRBJ2-2, the full variable domain reads GAGVSQTPSNKVTEKGKYVELRCDPISGHTALYWYRQSLGQGPEFLIYFQGTGAADDSGLPNDRFFAVRPEGSVSTLKIQRTERGDSAVYLCASSLKGTSFAGELFFGEGSRLTVL.

V is TRBV4-3 and J is TRBJ2-3; no reliable D call. The CDR3 loop spans 16 amino acids. Germline loops: CDR1 LGHNA, CDR2 YSLEER. V dropped 1 base and J dropped 2 bases, with 13 bases sitting between them. The CDR3 here is CASSQGWRMATDTQYF. CDR3 nucleotides: TGCGCCAGCAGCCAAGGGTGGCGGATGGCCACAGATACGCAGTATTTT.

V and J are TRBV7-8 and TRBJ2-5; 9 nucleotides align to TRBD2. After removal of 0 bases from V and 4 bases from J, the junction contained 3 bases not matched to a gene. The CDR3 extends over 15 amino acids. Germline V CDR1 and CDR2: SGHVS, FQNEAQ. CDR3 DNA: TGTGCCAGCAGCTTAGCGGGACTAGCCAGAGAGACCCAGTACTTC. Translating it yields CASSLAGLARETQYF.

This clonotype has ten or more counts. This CDR3 is CSAERFETRGQPQHF. CDR3 DNA sequence: TGCAGTGCCGAGAGGTTTGAGACAAGAGGTCAGCCCCAGCATTTT. The rearrangement uses TRBV20-1 and TRBJ1-5; D ambiguous. V lost 6 bases to trimming and J lost 6 bases, with 21 bases between them. CDR1 DFQATT and CDR2 SNEGSKA come from the germline V gene (reference sequence). The CDR3 has 15 amino acids.

The chain is built from TRBV20-1 and TRBJ1-2, with D tentatively TRBD1 (5 bases). CDR3 length: 15 amino acids. Germline assignment: CDR1 DFQATT and CDR2 SNEGSKA (reference sequence). The V gene lost 4 bases and the J gene lost 1 base, with 16 bases spanning the gap. The DNA of the CDR3 is TGCAGTGCTAATTCCGGGACCTTACTTAACTATGGCTACACCTTC. Its protein product is CSANSGTLLNYGYTF.

The chain carries TRBV12-3 or TRBV12-4 and TRBJ2-7; no clear D. The V gene lost 4 bases and the J gene lost 4 bases, with 8 bases spanning the gap. The CDR3 extends over 12 amino acids. Here the CDR3 DNA reads TGTGCCAGCAGTTCGTTAGTATACGAGCAGTACTTC. It translates to CASSSLVYEQYF.

The V and J genes are TRBV7-2 and TRBJ1-5; D not resolved. Trimming left V 4 bases short and J 3 bases short, with 7 bases between. Germline V CDR1 and CDR2: SGHTA, FQGNSA. The CDR3 covers 13 residues. The CDR3 sequence is CASSYRNNQPQHF. Written as DNA, the CDR3 is TGTGCCAGCAGCTACCGTAACAATCAGCCCCAGCATTTT.

The rearrangement links TRBV5-1 to TRBJ2-3; TRBD1 agrees at 9 bases. With V trimmed by 0 bases and J by 2 bases, 4 bases remained unmatched. Germline V gives CDR1 SGHRS, CDR2 YFSETQ. The CDR3 length is 16 residues. The CDR3 DNA follows: TGCGCCAGCAGCTTGGAACAGGGGGCGATCACAGATACGCAGTATTTT. It specifies CASSLEQGAITDTQYF.

This clonotype was seen more than once but under ten times. Compared with germline, one end of the junction differs, possibly owing to a read error. This chain joins TRBV20-1 and TRBJ2-5; no firm D call. CDR3 length: 16 residues. Per the germline V gene, CDR1 is DFQATT and CDR2 is SNEGSKA (reference sequence). This CDR3 is CCARDGLRTWVETQYF. As DNA, the CDR3 is TGCTGTGCTAGAGATGGGCTGAGGACGTGGGTGGAGACCCAGTACTTC.